This T cell receptor beta chain was retrieved from a study of blood T cell repertoires in COVID-19. Looking at the study overall: The samples span acute and convalescent COVID-19 from the United States, Italy and Spain. Sources were T cells, B-cell-depleted T cells, or PBMCs; the material itself was cDNA or gDNA.

Original methodology: Using reference gene primer amplification, nucleated cell counts were estimated. Here immunoSEQ multiplex PCR was the method, and the copy in TCRdb shows in-frame clones only, minus some. The DNA was the basis for D and trimming; V, J and clone size are from that table. The sample holds roughly 150,000 clones, almost 80% seen once. The source of this sequence is a man aged 60-69 years who had recovered from COVID-19. Input material: peripheral blood.

DNA for the CDR3: TGTGCCAGCAGCCAAGACCGGACAGGGAACGGCTACACCTTC. Residues: CASSQDRTGNGYTF. This chain links TRBV3-1 (or the pseudogene TRBV3-2) with TRBJ1-2, with 8 bases that match TRBD1. CDR1 is LGHDT and CDR2 is YNNKEL in the germline V gene (reference sequence). J was trimmed by 8 bases and V by 0 bases; bases with no gene match: 5. The CDR3 covers 14 residues.